A single sample is the source of the 25 T cell receptor beta chains below, sequenced in a study of cytomegalovirus exposure and HLA in healthy donors. Use of 60 Vbeta and 13 Jbeta primers characterized the PCR. Libraries were prepared by immunoSEQ multiplex PCR; TCRdb keeps only in-frame clonotypes and omits some of them. The profile covers about 220,000 clones, with over 70% appearing a single time and roughly 0.71% taken by the ten largest. The sequenced sample was PBMCs. The receptor set was obtained from a boy younger than 10 in good health and CMV-seronegative.

The chain combines TRBV4-2 with TRBJ1-2; 12 positions agree with TRBD1. CDR3 length: 14 amino acids. CDR1 and CDR2 from the germline V gene are LGHNA and YNFKEQ. Trimming at V came to 6 bases and at J to 8 bases, leaving 7 bases not matched to a gene. CDR3 sequence: CASRPGQGAGGYTF. Here the CDR3 DNA reads TGTGCCAGCAGGCCGGGACAGGGGGCGGGAGGCTACACCTTC.

V usage is TRBV6-1 and J usage is TRBJ1-4, with 9 bases fitting TRBD1. The CDR3 runs 14 residues. The J segment lost 7 bases and the V segment lost 7 bases, leaving 7 bases of the junction unmatched. Germline assignment: CDR1 MNHNS and CDR2 SASEGT. Here the CDR3 DNA reads TGTGCCAGCACCGGACAGGGGAGTAGTGAAAAACTGTTTTTT. Its translation: CASTGQGSSEKLFF.

The table lists this clone with a count of one. The rearrangement links TRBV9 to TRBJ2-7, with a weak D call TRBD1 (5 bases). There are 14 residues in the CDR3. CDR1 SGDLS and CDR2 YYNGEE come from the germline V gene. Trimming removed 0 bases at V and 6 bases at J, with 13 bases between. The CDR3 DNA reads as TGTGCCAGCAGCGTAGATGCAGGGAAGCTCGAGCAGTACTTC. This sequence encodes CASSVDAGKLEQYF.

The genes are TRBV6-5 and TRBJ1-2; unclear D gene. Trimming took off 6 bases at V and 1 base at J, with 12 bases between the two ends. The germline gives CDR1 MNHEY, CDR2 SVGAGI. The CDR3 is 14 residues long. DNA of the CDR3: TGTGCCAGCAGCCCCGGGATCCTTAACTATGGCTACACCTTC. Protein sequence: CASSPGILNYGYTF.

The chain combines TRBV5-1 with TRBJ2-5; 14 nucleotides match TRBD2. Germline-derived CDR1 and CDR2 are SGHRS and YFSETQ. V shed 3 bases, J shed 5 bases, and the junction held 9 bases outside the gene matches. The CDR3 sequence is 17 residues long. CDR3: CASSYPGLAGDRETQYF. CDR3 bases: TGCGCCAGCAGCTACCCGGGACTAGCGGGAGATAGGGAGACCCAGTACTTC. Based on the CDR3 plus reference TRBV5-1 and TRBJ2-5, the full variable domain is KAGVTQTPRYLIKTRGQQVTLSCSPISGHRSVSWYQQTPGQGLQFLFEYFSETQRNKGNFPGRFSGRQFSNSRSEMNVSTLELGDSALYLCASSYPGLAGDRETQYFGPGTRLLVL.

The rearrangement links TRBV5-6 to TRBJ2-1, with D perhaps matching TRBD2 (5 bases). With 3 bases removed from V and 10 bases from J, the gap between germline ends came to 14 bases. Germline CDR1 is SGHDT and CDR2 is YYEEEE. The CDR3 extends over 13 amino acids. The CDR3 DNA reads as TGTGCCAGCAGCTGGGCCTACGGGAAAGAGCAGTTCTTC. The encoded protein is CASSWAYGKEQFF.

The chain carries TRBV5-1 and TRBJ2-1; TRBD2 agrees at 11 bases. J lost 7 bases, V lost 7 bases, and 1 base had no gene match. The V gene's germline CDR1 is SGHRS and CDR2 YFSETQ. The CDR3 covers 12 residues. Here the CDR3 reads CASRTSGNEQFF. The CDR3 coding sequence is TGCGCCAGCCGGACTAGCGGGAATGAGCAGTTCTTC.

The V call is TRBV29-1, the J call TRBJ2-7; 10 nucleotides match TRBD1. After removal of 4 bases from V and 2 bases from J, the junction contained 5 bases not matched to a gene. Germline CDR1 is SQVTM and CDR2 is ANQGSEA. The CDR3 sequence is 14 residues long. The CDR3 spells CSVVGQGLTYEQYF. CDR3 coding DNA: TGCAGCGTTGTGGGACAGGGGCTGACCTACGAGCAGTACTTC.

The CDR3 spells CASRRGNTGELFF. The CDR3, as DNA: TGTGCCAGCCGCCGGGGGAACACCGGGGAGCTGTTTTTT. The rearrangement joins TRBV6-4 to TRBJ2-2, with D perhaps TRBD2 (5 bases). This CDR3 spans 13 amino acids. The V and J ends lost 8 bases and 1 base respectively, with 8 bases between them. CDR1 is MRHNA, CDR2 SNTAGT, per germline.

This sequence joins TRBV14 and TRBJ2-7; 7 nucleotides align to TRBD1. Looked up from germline, CDR1 is SGHDN and CDR2 is FVKESK. V lost 3 bases, J lost 7 bases, and 9 bases stayed unmatched. The CDR3 totals 14 residues. The DNA of the CDR3 is TGTGCCAGCAGCCAGGGTGTCAGGGGGTATGAGCAGTACTTC. Protein: CASSQGVRGYEQYF.

The count of this clone is one. The V and J genes are TRBV29-1 and TRBJ1-1, with TRBD1 matching over 7 bases. Germline V gives CDR1 SQVTM, CDR2 ANQGSEA. The junction had 14 bases not matched to a gene; V was cut back by 0 bases and J by 4 bases. The CDR3 has 17 amino acids. CDR3 nucleotide sequence: TGCAGCGTTGAAGACAAAAATTACCGACAGGGAACCACTGAAGCTTTCTTT. Translated: CSVEDKNYRQGTTEAFF.

J is TRBJ2-2 and V is TRBV6-1; D not resolved. Germline V gene data show CDR1 as MNHNS and CDR2 as SASEGT. The CDR3 is made up of 12 amino acids. The germline V and J ends were trimmed by 10 bases and 6 bases, with 12 bases remaining between them. The CDR3 DNA reads as TGTGCCACACCTCGACAAGCCGGGGAGCTGTTTTTT. Translated, it gives CATPRQAGELFF.

V is TRBV6-5 and J is TRBJ2-1; maybe TRBD2 (5 bases). The germline V gene has CDR1 MNHEY and CDR2 SVGAGI. This CDR3 is 15 amino acids long. Trimming took 1 base from V and 7 from J, leaving 14 bases between them. CDR3 region: CASSYFEGERNEQFF. The CDR3 nucleotides read TGTGCCAGCAGTTACTTTGAGGGAGAAAGGAATGAGCAGTTCTTC.

The gene calls are TRBV5-1 and TRBJ2-7; maybe TRBD1 (5 bases). The CDR3 has 12 residues. The V and J ends lost 4 bases and 3 bases respectively, with 8 bases between them. Looked up from germline, CDR1 is SGHRS and CDR2 is YFSETQ. CDR3 sequence (DNA): TGCGCCAGCAGCGTTGACAGCTACGAGCAGTACTTC. This encodes CASSVDSYEQYF.

This sequence joins TRBV27 and TRBJ2-2, with D perhaps matching TRBD1 (6 bases). Trimming removed 4 bases at V and 3 bases at J, with 12 bases between. The CDR3 spans 15 residues. Germline CDR1 reads MNHEY; CDR2 reads SMNVEV (reference sequence). The CDR3 bases are TGTGCCAGCAGTTGGGACACACCTTACACCGGGGAGCTGTTTTTT. Its translation is CASSWDTPYTGELFF.

In this sample, this clone turned up once. The genes are TRBV7-2 and TRBJ1-2; 7 nucleotides match TRBD1. The V and J ends lost 0 bases and 8 bases, in that order; junction bases with no gene match: 6. The CDR3 extends over 14 amino acids. Germline V gives CDR1 SGHTA, CDR2 FQGNSA. CDR3 bases: TGTGCCAGCAGCTTAGCGGAAGGGGGCTTCGGCTACACCTTC. As protein: CASSLAEGGFGYTF. Combining the CDR3 with reference TRBV7-2 and TRBJ1-2 gives the whole variable domain GAGVSQSPSNKVTEKGKDVELRCDPISGHTALYWYRQSLGQGLEFLIYFQGNSAPDKSGLPSDRFSAERTGGSVSTLTIQRTQQEDSAVYLCASSLAEGGFGYTFGSGTRLTVV.

This clone has a handful of counts. For the CDR3, the DNA is TGTGCCAGCAGCCCCATTGGAGGTGTCGAGCAGTACTTC. This gives the protein CASSPIGGVEQYF. The chain is built from TRBV13 and TRBJ2-7; the D gene is possibly TRBD2 (5 bases). The CDR3 sequence is 13 residues long. Germline V gene lookup returns CDR1 PRHDT and CDR2 FYEKMQ (reference sequence). Deletions cut 5 bases from V and 6 bases from J, with 14 bases between.

A remark on this clone: At one end the junction does not follow the germline gene, possibly because of a read error. This chain links TRBV7-9 with TRBJ2-7; 7 bases map to TRBD2. This CDR3 has 14 residues. Looked up from germline, CDR1 is SEHNR and CDR2 is FQNEAQ (reference sequence). The CDR3 region has the DNA TGTTCCAGCAGCTTGGGGGGGGTGGAGGACGAGCAGTACTTC. As protein: CSSSLGGVEDEQYF.

The V gene is TRBV5-1, the J gene TRBJ1-2; possible D gene TRBD1, 5 bases. Between the trimmed V and J ends, which lost 0 bases and 4 bases, there was a span of 13 bases. CDR3 length: 15 amino acids. Germline V lookup: CDR1 SGHRS, CDR2 YFSETQ. CDR3: CASSLGWGDLYGYTF. As DNA, the CDR3 is TGCGCCAGCAGCTTGGGATGGGGCGACCTCTATGGCTACACCTTC.

This clone was observed once. The chain couples TRBV4-1 to TRBJ2-1; 8 bases align to TRBD2. Per germline, CDR1 MGHRA and CDR2 YSYEKL. This CDR3 is built from 17 residues. Trimming cost V 3 bases and J 9 bases; bases outside gene matches: 16. The CDR3 DNA follows: TGCGCCAGCAGCCACGAGGTCGTCGGGGGGGCGGAAACTGAGCAGTTCTTC. Its translation: CASSHEVVGGAETEQFF.

The chain carries TRBV6-1 and TRBJ2-5, with a possible D match to TRBD2 (6 bases). The end of the DNA fits TRBJ2-7 better, so the J call may be wrong. There are 14 residues in the CDR3. Germline V gene sequence: CDR1 MNHNS, CDR2 SASEGT. DNA of the CDR3: TGTGCCAGCAACAGAGGGCGGGGAGCCTACGAGCAGTACTTC. This encodes CASNRGRGAYEQYF.

The chain has TRBV18 and TRBJ1-3, with D perhaps matching TRBD1 (5 bases). Germline V gene lookup returns CDR1 KGHSH and CDR2 LQKENI. V was shortened by 3 bases and J by 6 bases, with 12 bases between the two germline ends. This CDR3 has 14 residues. CDR3 residues: CASSPRGNENTIYF. The DNA for the CDR3 is TGTGCCAGCTCACCCCGGGGGAACGAAAACACCATATATTTT.

The CDR3 DNA follows: TGTGCCAGCAGCGTAGCCGGGGGAAACACCATATATTTT. As protein: CASSVAGGNTIYF. This chain joins TRBV9 and TRBJ1-3; D is ambiguous. Germline CDR1 and CDR2: SGDLS and YYNGEE. Trimming pared 0 bases from V and 4 bases from J, leaving 5 bases between. The CDR3 is made up of 13 amino acids.

The J gene is TRBJ2-3, the V gene TRBV6-1, with 9 nucleotides matching TRBD2. Losses at the gene ends were 3 bases for V and 1 base for J; bases not matched to a gene: 5. The CDR3 runs to 16 residues. Per germline, CDR1 MNHNS and CDR2 SASEGT. The CDR3 region is CASSETSGGGTDTQYF. In DNA form, the CDR3 reads TGTGCCAGCAGTGAGACTAGCGGAGGGGGCACAGATACGCAGTATTTT.

The chain recombines TRBV9 with TRBJ2-2; no firm D call. V was trimmed by 3 bases and J by 4 bases, leaving 4 bases between them. CDR1 SGDLS and CDR2 YYNGEE come from the germline V gene. The CDR3 length is 12 residues. DNA of the CDR3: TGTGCCAGCAGCGCCAGCACCGGGGAGCTGTTTTTT. Protein: CASSASTGELFF. Combining the CDR3 with reference TRBV9 and TRBJ2-2 gives the whole variable domain DSGVTQTPKHLITATGQRVTLRCSPRSGDLSVYWYQQSLDQGLQFLIQYYNGEERAKGNILERFSAQQFPDLHSELNLSSLELGDSALYFCASSASTGELFFGEGSRLTVL.